These T cell receptor beta chains were read from a single sample in a study of memory CD4+ T cells and cytomegalovirus serostatus. Produced via immunoSEQ multiplex PCR; TCRdb's table is partial and in-frame only. The data contain about 47,000 clones, roughly four fifths of them singletons. Material: memory CD4+ T cells from blood. The receptors originated from an adult in good health and CMV-seropositive. CDR3s include the opening cysteine and the closing phenylalanine or tryptophan. The D gene is left open where the match is weak. Clone size is shown for a subset of rows, as once, few, many or a class of expanded clone.

V	size	D	J	CDR3	DNA
TRBV6-5	NA	NA	TRBJ2-7	CASSSPPIEQYF	TGTGCCAGCAGTTCCCCCCCAATCGAGCAGTACTTC
TRBV2	NA	NA	TRBJ2-3	CASNQGTLSTDTQYF	TGTGCCAGCAACCAAGGGACTCTAAGCACAGATACGCAGTATTTT
TRBV7-8	few	NA	TRBJ1-1	CASSLRSGDTEAFF	TGTGCCAGCAGCTTACGGTCCGGGGACACTGAAGCTTTCTTT
TRBV6-5	NA	TRBD2	TRBJ2-5	CASRRDYEETQYF	TGTGCCAGCAGAAGGGACTACGAAGAGACCCAGTACTTC
TRBV7-2	NA	NA	TRBJ2-3	CASSEGKLSTDTQYF	TGTGCCAGCAGCGAGGGGAAACTTAGCACAGATACGCAGTATTTT
TRBV5-1	NA	NA	TRBJ2-3	CASSSDGIEDTQYF	TGCGCCAGCAGCTCTGATGGGATAGAGGATACGCAGTATTTT
TRBV27	NA	NA	TRBJ2-7	CASSLFGGSPPYEQYF	TGTGCCAGCAGTTTATTCGGGGGATCCCCTCCTTACGAGCAGTACTTC
TRBV2	NA	TRBD2	TRBJ2-6	CASSVAGSSANVLTF	TGTGCCAGCAGTGTAGCGGGGTCCTCGGCCAACGTCCTGACTTTC
TRBV5-4	NA	NA	TRBJ2-3	CASSLGGGQGSTDTQYF	TGCGCCAGCAGCTTGGGTGGAGGGCAGGGGAGCACAGATACGCAGTATTTT
TRBV27	NA	NA	TRBJ2-1	CASSSTPGTPPPYNEQFF	TGTGCCAGCAGTTCTACTCCCGGGACTCCACCTCCCTACAATGAGCAGTTCTTC
TRBV4-2	NA	TRBD2	TRBJ2-3	CASSQNIAGASTDTQYF	TGTGCCAGCAGCCAAAATATAGCGGGGGCTAGCACAGATACGCAGTATTTT
TRBV18	NA	NA	TRBJ1-3	CASSPQAGGEDTIYF	TGTGCCAGCTCACCACAGGCAGGCGGTGAGGACACCATATATTTT
TRBV5-4	NA	TRBD2	TRBJ2-2	CASSPGKRGSTGELFF	TGTGCCAGCAGCCCAGGGAAGCGGGGGAGCACCGGGGAGCTGTTTTTT
TRBV5-8	NA	NA	TRBJ2-3	CASSLGGFTSTDTQYF	TGTGCCAGCAGCTTGGGAGGTTTTACTAGCACAGATACGCAGTATTTT
TRBV5-1	NA	NA	TRBJ1-5	CASSLDGISNQPQHF	TGCGCCAGCAGCTTGGATGGGATTAGCAATCAGCCCCAGCATTTT
TRBV11-2	NA	NA	TRBJ1-4	CASSLAVVEGEKLFF	TGTGCCAGCAGCTTAGCGGTTGTTGAGGGCGAAAAACTGTTTTTT
TRBV15	few	NA	TRBJ2-7	CATSRDLRDDEQYF	TGTGCCACCAGCAGAGATCTGAGGGACGACGAGCAGTACTTC